The clone carrying this T cell receptor (beta chain) has at least ten counts. Its cognate antigen is unknown. The entry originates in a study of regulatory T cells in long-lasting Graves disease. The overall study: The term persistent Graves' disease signified upward of 5 years on antithyroid drugs with positive TSH receptor antibodies.

Study-level results: TCR diversity was lower in persistent Graves' patients (versus newly diagnosed ones). Persistent disease samples used TRBV28, TRBJ1-2 and TRBJ2-5 preferentially.

This sample's time point: persistent/refractory GD, antithyroid drugs over 5 years with positive TRAb. Scientists built the TCR library using RNA that was extracted from PBMCs. Germline assignment: CDR1 DFQATT and CDR2 SNEGSKA (reference sequence). This CDR3 spans 14 amino acids. V lost 1 base, J lost 0 bases, and 9 bases lay in between. In building TCR beta libraries, iRepertoire HTBI primers were used together with Arm-PCR of CDR3 regions. In the authors' methods: Detected in the samples were approximately 58 TRBV and 14 TRBJ segments. MiXCR, applied by TCRdb to the multiplex PCR reads, yields one record per CDR3 protein. The V and J calls reflect TCRdb's pipeline rather than the authors' work. The sample lists roughly 500,000 distinct CDR3 sequences, roughly 23% occurring once.

The source is a female donor with Graves disease. The V call is TRBV20-1, the J call TRBJ1-1; no clear D gene. This sample comprised peripheral blood mononuclear cells (PBMCs), obtained when the disease was refractory, from a patient treated with antithyroid drugs. CDR3 residues: CSARGRLLNTEAFF. The CDR3 DNA sequence: TGCAGTGCTAGAGGACGGCTACTGAACACTGAAGCTTTCTTT.